This T cell receptor beta chain was identified during a study of blood T cell repertoires in COVID-19. About the study: Acute-phase and convalescent COVID-19 samples originated in the United States, Italy and Spain.

In the authors' methods: Amplification of reference gene primers provided the estimated nucleated cell counts. Some clones are missing from TCRdb's copy, which holds only in-frame ones; the method was immunoSEQ multiplex PCR. The DNA gave D and trimming, while V, J and clone size come from that table. The sample lists approximately 270,000 clones; 75% to 90% were seen once. Adults between about 18 and 89 years of age took part from 24 US areas. Cohorts were based on clinical histories the participants reported. The specimen was PBMCs or T cells enriched from blood (not recorded which). The origin of this receptor is a woman in her 30s who had recovered from COVID-19.

CDR3 bases: TGTGCCAGCACAGGGTCTGTGGGCACAGATACGCAGTATTTT. Amino acids: CASTGSVGTDTQYF. The chain links TRBV3-1 (or the pseudogene TRBV3-2) to TRBJ2-3, with a possible D match to TRBD1 (5 bases). V lost 7 bases and J 1 base, leaving 12 bases between the germline ends. The CDR3 is 14 residues long. In germline, CDR1 is LGHDT, CDR2 YNNKEL (reference sequence).